Below, 22 T cell receptor beta chains from the same sample are listed, as sequenced in a study of shared clonotypes between healthy human individuals. Produced via immunoSEQ multiplex PCR; TCRdb's table is partial and in-frame only. Of around 1,100,000 clones detected, roughly 77% appear once; the ten largest clones hold 0.7% to 0.95%. Sequencing was carried out using memory CD4+ T cells from PBMCs. The subset here: CD45RA-negative fraction. The source of these receptors is a man between 18 and 35 years old in good health. Some clones in this sample may be carry-over from other donors' samples.

This chain connects TRBV7-2 to TRBJ2-2; weak D call: TRBD2 (7 bases). Germline CDR1 SGHTA, CDR2 FQGNSA. This CDR3 spans 17 amino acids. Trimming shortened V by 2 bases and J by 6 bases, and 19 bases separated the two germline ends. CDR3 sequence reads: CASSLSPGGLSPGELFF. CDR3 sequence (DNA): TGTGCCAGCAGCTTATCCCCCGGGGGGCTATCGCCCGGGGAGCTGTTTTTT.

This clone came up once. The same CDR3 also results from other DNA sequences found in this sample. The rearrangement joins TRBV28 to TRBJ2-7; D gene ambiguous. The length of the CDR3 is 13 residues. CDR1 is MDHEN, CDR2 SYDVKM, per germline. V lost 7 bases and J lost 1, with 11 bases in between. CDR3 amino acids: CASTPGRSYEQYF. CDR3 coding DNA: TGTGCCAGCACCCCGGGTCGGTCCTACGAGCAGTACTTC.

The chain links TRBV10-3 to TRBJ1-3, with TRBD1 matching 8 bases. Germline V gene data show CDR1 as ENHRY and CDR2 as SYGVKD. With V trimmed by 11 bases and J by 2 bases, 8 bases remained unmatched. The CDR3 loop spans 14 amino acids. The DNA of the CDR3 is TGTGCCGCCGGGACAGGATCCGCTGGAAACACCATATATTTT. It codes for CAAGTGSAGNTIYF.

This clone was recorded many times. This chain joins TRBV28 and TRBJ2-4; TRBD2 agrees at 7 bases. V gave up 3 bases and J gave up 3 bases; unmatched junction bases: 8. This CDR3 has 16 residues. Germline V lookup: CDR1 MDHEN, CDR2 SYDVKM. CDR3 nucleotides: TGTGCCAGCAGTTTTCCCAGACCGGGAGGCAAAAACATTCAGTACTTC. Encoded protein: CASSFPRPGGKNIQYF.

The chain is built from TRBV7-2 and TRBJ2-5, with D unresolved. Trimming left V 4 bases short and J 1 base short, with 10 bases between. The length of the CDR3 is 14 residues. CDR1 SGHTA and CDR2 FQGNSA come from the germline V gene. The CDR3 is CASSSGRVQETQYF. The CDR3 coding sequence is TGTGCCAGCAGCTCCGGACGGGTCCAAGAGACCCAGTACTTC.

V usage is TRBV18 and J usage is TRBJ2-7, with 10 nucleotides matching TRBD2. This CDR3 has 17 residues. Germline V gene lookup returns CDR1 KGHSH and CDR2 LQKENI. V shed 0 bases, J shed 2 bases, and the junction held 7 bases outside the gene matches. The CDR3 here is CASSPPSSLAGAYEQYF. In DNA, the CDR3 is TGTGCCAGCTCACCACCGTCCAGCCTAGCGGGAGCCTACGAGCAGTACTTC.

The chain couples TRBV29-1 to TRBJ2-3; D assignment may be TRBD1 or TRBD2 (5 bases each). Germline CDR1 and CDR2: SQVTM and ANQGSEA. The CDR3 contains 13 residues. The CDR3 protein is CSVKGRITDTQYF. The CDR3 region has the DNA TGCAGTGTTAAGGGACGGATTACAGATACGCAGTATTTT.

The table lists this clone with a count of one. V gene TRBV27 combines with J gene TRBJ1-1; 7 bases are a match to TRBD1. V shed 3 bases, J shed 7 bases, and the junction held 5 bases outside the gene matches. CDR1 and CDR2 (germline): MNHEY, SMNVEV (reference sequence). The CDR3 totals 13 residues. CDR3 nucleotides: TGTGCCAGCAGTTTCCAAAACAGGGGTGAAGCTTTCTTT. Protein product: CASSFQNRGEAFF.

The chain joins TRBV27 to TRBJ2-1; D perhaps matches TRBD2 (5 bases). Trimming removed 6 bases from V and 15 bases from J, with 15 bases in between. CDR3 size: 11 residues. Germline assignment: CDR1 MNHEY and CDR2 SMNVEV (reference sequence). The CDR3 DNA reads as TGTGCCAGCAGACGCCTTGAGGGTTGGTTCTTC. Protein: CASRRLEGWFF.

This chain connects TRBV5-4 to TRBJ2-1; 9 bases align to TRBD2. This CDR3 spans 15 amino acids. Germline values: CDR1 SGHNT, CDR2 YYREEE (reference sequence). Trimming cost V 4 bases and J 6 bases; bases outside gene matches: 8. The CDR3 sequence is CASSPVAGVGNEQFF. The CDR3 coding sequence is TGTGCCAGCAGCCCGGTAGCGGGAGTTGGCAATGAGCAGTTCTTC.

This clone was detected ten times or more. The CDR3 DNA reads TGCGCCAGCATTTTAGGGATTCAGTACTTC. It codes for CASILGIQYF. The chain joins TRBV10-1 to TRBJ2-4, with D unclear. Germline V gene lookup returns CDR1 WNHNN and CDR2 SYGVQD (reference sequence). This CDR3 comprises 10 residues. Between the trimmed V and J ends, which lost 7 bases and 10 bases, there was a span of 8 bases.

As for this clone: Within the sample, other DNA sequences also encode this same CDR3. The chain employs TRBV2 and TRBJ2-3; 10 bases align to TRBD1. The CDR3 has 13 residues. Germline V gene data show CDR1 as SNHLY and CDR2 as FYNNEI. V trimming: 8 bases; J trimming: 4 bases; junction bases outside the gene matches: 3. DNA of the CDR3: TGTGCCAGCCGGGACAGGGGCCCAGATACGCAGTATTTT. Its protein is CASRDRGPDTQYF.

The J gene is TRBJ1-2, the V gene TRBV6-6, with 7 nucleotides matching TRBD1. There are 14 residues in the CDR3. Germline CDR1 and CDR2: MNHNY and SVGAGI (reference sequence). The J segment lost 2 bases and the V segment lost 6 bases, leaving 6 bases of the junction unmatched. CDR3 residues: CASSRGTVNYGYTF. The CDR3 coding sequence is TGTGCCAGCAGCCGGGGGACAGTCAACTATGGCTACACCTTC.

The V and J genes are TRBV5-1 and TRBJ2-5; 7 nucleotides agree with TRBD2. V shed 2 bases, J shed 2 bases, and the junction held 9 bases outside the gene matches. CDR3 length: 16 amino acids. Germline CDR1 is SGHRS and CDR2 is YFSETQ. CDR3: CASSFGNSGPQETQYF. The CDR3 bases are TGCGCCAGCAGCTTCGGTAATAGCGGGCCACAAGAGACCCAGTACTTC.

V gene TRBV7-2 combines with J gene TRBJ2-7, with 8 bases aligning to TRBD1. The junction had 16 bases not matched to a gene; V was cut back by 5 bases and J by 7 bases. The CDR3 runs to 16 residues. Germline CDR1 SGHTA, CDR2 FQGNSA. The CDR3 sequence is CASSPPKGQDLWEQYF. In DNA form, the CDR3 reads TGTGCCAGCAGCCCCCCGAAGGGACAGGACCTATGGGAGCAGTACTTC.

This clone has more than one count but fewer than ten. This sample also contains other DNA sequences that code for the same CDR3. The chain's CDR3 is CASSLGDSSYGYTF. Written as DNA, the CDR3 is TGTGCCAGCAGCTTAGGGGACAGTTCTTATGGCTACACCTTC. The gene calls are TRBV7-8 and TRBJ1-2, with 7 bases aligning to TRBD1. The J segment lost 5 bases and the V segment lost 1 base, leaving 4 bases of the junction unmatched. CDR1 is SGHVS and CDR2 is FQNEAQ in the germline V gene. The CDR3 spans 14 residues.

This chain links TRBV19 with TRBJ1-5; D unclear. The CDR3 spans 14 residues. Trimming removed 4 bases at V and 0 bases at J, with 7 bases between. The germline V gene has CDR1 LNHDA and CDR2 SQIVND (reference sequence). Here the CDR3 reads CASSNTYSNQPQHF. In DNA form, the CDR3 reads TGTGCCAGTAGTAACACCTATAGCAATCAGCCCCAGCATTTT.

This clone was seen only once. The chain employs TRBV6-6 and TRBJ2-2; D remains ambiguous. V was clipped by 2 bases and J by 5 bases, with 12 bases between them. This CDR3 has 15 amino acids. CDR1 MNHNY and CDR2 SVGAGI come from the germline V gene (reference sequence). The CDR3 DNA is TGTGCCAGCAGTTACGGACGTGGCGCAACCGGGGAGCTGTTTTTT. Protein: CASSYGRGATGELFF.

J is TRBJ2-5 and V is TRBV7-2, with 8 positions matching TRBD2. J gave up 2 bases and V 5 bases, and 13 bases lay outside the gene matches. In germline, CDR1 is SGHTA, CDR2 FQGNSA. The CDR3 has 17 amino acids. CDR3 loop: CASSPQLGAGVQETQYF. CDR3 sequence (DNA): TGTGCCAGCAGCCCCCAACTTGGAGCGGGAGTGCAAGAGACCCAGTACTTC.

The chain carries TRBV30 and TRBJ2-7, with D tentatively TRBD1 (5 bases). The CDR3 consists of 13 residues. V was clipped by 5 bases and J by 3 bases, with 14 bases between them. The germline CDR1 and CDR2 sequences are GTSNPN and SVGIG (reference sequence). The CDR3 region has the DNA TGTGCCTGGGCGGCAGGGTTTAACTACGAGCAGTACTTC. Amino acid sequence: CAWAAGFNYEQYF.

The genes are TRBV28 and TRBJ2-7, with TRBD2 matching 7 bases. CDR1 and CDR2 from the germline V gene are MDHEN and SYDVKM. The V gene end was trimmed by 8 bases and the J gene end by 1 base; junction bases not matched to a gene: 14. The CDR3 spans 16 residues. CDR3 region: CASGQSGTATSYEQYF. The CDR3 DNA reads as TGTGCCAGCGGCCAAAGCGGGACTGCCACTTCCTACGAGCAGTACTTC.

This clone has more than one count but fewer than ten. The chain joins TRBV28 to TRBJ2-1; 9 positions match TRBD2. The CDR3 covers 15 residues. With 5 bases clipped from V and 7 bases from J, the junction kept 9 bases outside the gene matches. The germline gives CDR1 MDHEN, CDR2 SYDVKM. The CDR3: CASSPGVAGANEQFF. The CDR3 bases are TGTGCCAGCAGTCCTGGGGTAGCGGGAGCAAATGAGCAGTTCTTC.